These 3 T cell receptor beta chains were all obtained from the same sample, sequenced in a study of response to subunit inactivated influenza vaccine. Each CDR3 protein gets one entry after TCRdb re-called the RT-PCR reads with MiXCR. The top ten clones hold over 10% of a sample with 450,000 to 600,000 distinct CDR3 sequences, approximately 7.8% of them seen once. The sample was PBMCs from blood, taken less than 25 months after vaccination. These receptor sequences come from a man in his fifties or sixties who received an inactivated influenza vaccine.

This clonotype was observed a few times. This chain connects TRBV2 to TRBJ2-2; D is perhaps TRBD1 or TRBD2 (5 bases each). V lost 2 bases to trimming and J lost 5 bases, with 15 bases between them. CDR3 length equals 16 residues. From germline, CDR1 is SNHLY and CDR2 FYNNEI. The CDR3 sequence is CASSEWDPGLTGELFF. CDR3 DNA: TGTGCCAGCAGTGAATGGGACCCAGGTCTAACCGGGGAGCTGTTTTTT.

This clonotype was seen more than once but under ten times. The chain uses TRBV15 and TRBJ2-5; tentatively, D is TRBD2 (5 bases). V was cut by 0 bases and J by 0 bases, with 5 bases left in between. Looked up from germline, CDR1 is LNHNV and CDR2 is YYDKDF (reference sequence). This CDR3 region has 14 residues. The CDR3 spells CATSRERDQETQYF. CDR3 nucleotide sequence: TGTGCCACCAGCAGAGAGCGGGACCAAGAGACCCAGTACTTC. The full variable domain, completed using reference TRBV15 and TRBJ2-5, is DAMVIQNPRYQVTQFGKPVTLSCSQTLNHNVMYWYQQKSSQAPKLLFHYYDKDFNNEADTPDNFQSRRPNTSFCFLDIRSPGLGDTAMYLCATSRERDQETQYFGPGTRLLVL.

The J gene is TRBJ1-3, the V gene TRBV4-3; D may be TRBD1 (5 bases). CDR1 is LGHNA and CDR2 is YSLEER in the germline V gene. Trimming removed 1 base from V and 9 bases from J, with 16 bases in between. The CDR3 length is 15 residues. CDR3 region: CASSQVGTAVGTIYF. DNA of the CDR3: TGCGCCAGCAGCCAAGTGGGGACTGCGGTTGGCACCATATATTTT.